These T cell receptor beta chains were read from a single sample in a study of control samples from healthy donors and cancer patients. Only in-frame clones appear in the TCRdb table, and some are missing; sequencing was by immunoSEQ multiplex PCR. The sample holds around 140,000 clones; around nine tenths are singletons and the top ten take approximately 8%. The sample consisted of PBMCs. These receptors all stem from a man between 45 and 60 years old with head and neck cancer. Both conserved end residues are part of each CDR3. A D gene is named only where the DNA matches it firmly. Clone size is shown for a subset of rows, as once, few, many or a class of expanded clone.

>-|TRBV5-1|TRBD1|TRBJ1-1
TGCGCCAGCAGCCCACGACAGGGAGTGGTGGGTGAAGCTTTCTTT
CASSPRQGVVGEAFF
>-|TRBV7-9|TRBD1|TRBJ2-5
TGTGCCAGCAGCTTGACAGGGATGGAGACCCAGTACTTC
CASSLTGMETQYF
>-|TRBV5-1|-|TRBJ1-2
TGCGCCAGCAGCAGTTGGCGGGGAAAGGAGTCTGGCTACACCTTC
CASSSWRGKESGYTF
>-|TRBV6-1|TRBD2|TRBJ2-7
TGTGCCAGCAGTGGACGAATGACTAGCGGGAGGATCTACGAGCAGTACTTC
CASSGRMTSGRIYEQYF
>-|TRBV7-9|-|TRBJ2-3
TGTGCCAGCAGCCCCCTACAGGGAATTACGCAGTATTTT
CASSPLQGITQYF
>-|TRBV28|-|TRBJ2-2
TGTGCCAGCAGTTTTCTAGCAAGTTTCACCGGGGAGCTGTTTTTT
CASSFLASFTGELFF
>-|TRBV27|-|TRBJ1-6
TGTGCCAGCAGGCCCGGGAATTCACCCCTCCACTTT
CASRPGNSPLHF
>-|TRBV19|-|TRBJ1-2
TGTGCCTCCCGACCGGGACCTAACTATGGCTACACCTTC
CASRPGPNYGYTF
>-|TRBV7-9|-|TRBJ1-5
TGTGCCAGCAGCTCCAAAGAGACAGCCACCCCGGGTCAGCCCCAGCATTTT
CASSSKETATPGQPQHF
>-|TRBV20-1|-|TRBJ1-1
TGCAGTGCTAGTAATGTGGAAGACACTGAAGCTTTCTTT
CSASNVEDTEAFF
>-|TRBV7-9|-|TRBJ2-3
TGTGCCAGCAGCTCCCCGGAACGGGGCCCCGCAGATACGCAGTATTTT
CASSSPERGPADTQYF
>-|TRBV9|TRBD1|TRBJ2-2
TGTGCCAGCAGCGTAATACGGGACAGGTTGAACACCGGGGAGCTGTTTTTT
CASSVIRDRLNTGELFF
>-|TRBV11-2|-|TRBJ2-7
TGTGCCAGCAGCGCCACAACCTACTACGAGCAGTACTTC
CASSATTYYEQYF
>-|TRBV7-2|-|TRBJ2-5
TGTGCCAGCAGCTTAGTTACCAGGGCCGGAGAGACCCAGTACTTC
CASSLVTRAGETQYF
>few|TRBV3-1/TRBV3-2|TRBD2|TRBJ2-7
TGTGCCAGCAGCCACCCTCTCAGCGGGAGGCCCTACGAGCAGTACTTC
CASSHPLSGRPYEQYF
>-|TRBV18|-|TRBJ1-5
TGTGCCAGCTCATTTCAGGGCCAGGGTGGGGCCCAGCATTTT
CASSFQGQGGAQHF
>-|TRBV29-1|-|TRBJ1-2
TGCAGCGCAGGAGCAAATAACTATGGCTACACCTTC
CSAGANNYGYTF
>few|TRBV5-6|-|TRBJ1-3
TGTGCCAGCAGCCTGGGGTACGGGGGCGGAAACACCATATATTTT
CASSLGYGGGNTIYF
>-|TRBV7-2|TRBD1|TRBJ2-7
TGTGCCAGCAGCTCCCCGGGACAGGCTTCCTACGAGCAGTACTTC
CASSSPGQASYEQYF
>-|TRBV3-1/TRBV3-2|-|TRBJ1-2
TGTGCCAGCAGCCAAGTTGACGGGGCTTATGGCTACACCTTC
CASSQVDGAYGYTF
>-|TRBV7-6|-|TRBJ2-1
TGTGCCAGCAGCTTGGGTCACAGCAATGAGCAGTTCTTC
CASSLGHSNEQFF
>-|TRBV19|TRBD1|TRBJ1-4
TGTGCCAGTAACGGACAGGTGAATGAAAAACTGTTTTTT
CASNGQVNEKLFF
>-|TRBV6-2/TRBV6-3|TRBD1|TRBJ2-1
TGTGCCAGCAGTTACGTCGGACAGGGCTTATTGAATGAGCAGTTCTTC
CASSYVGQGLLNEQFF
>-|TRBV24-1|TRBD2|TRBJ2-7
TGTGCCACCAGTGATTTGGCGCTAGCGGGCCTTTACGAGCAGTACTTC
CATSDLALAGLYEQYF
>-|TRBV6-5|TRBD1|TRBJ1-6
TGTGCCAGCACCCAGGGACAGCCTACTTCACCCCTCCACTTT
CASTQGQPTSPLHF
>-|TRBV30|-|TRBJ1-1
TGTGCCTGGAGAGCAAACACTGAAGCTTTCTTT
CAWRANTEAFF
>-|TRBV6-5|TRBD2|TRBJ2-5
TGTGCCAGCACAACTAGCGGGGGGAACCAAGAGACCCAGTACTTC
CASTTSGGNQETQYF
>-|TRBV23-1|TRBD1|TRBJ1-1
TGCGCCACCAACAGGGGGCCGGACACTGAAGCTTTCTTT
CATNRGPDTEAFF
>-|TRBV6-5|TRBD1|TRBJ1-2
TGTGCCAGCAGCCCGGGACAGAGGACCGGTGGCTACACCTTC
CASSPGQRTGGYTF
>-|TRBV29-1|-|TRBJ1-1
TGCAGCGTTTCTCGGACAGAAATGAACACTGAAGCTTTCTTT
CSVSRTEMNTEAFF
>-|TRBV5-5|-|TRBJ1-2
TGTGCCAGCAGCGAGGACAGCATATTCCGCTATGGCTACACCTTC
CASSEDSIFRYGYTF
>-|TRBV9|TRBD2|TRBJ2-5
TGTGCCAGCAGCGTAGGAGCTAGCGGGGGGGGAGAGACCCAGTACTTC
CASSVGASGGGETQYF
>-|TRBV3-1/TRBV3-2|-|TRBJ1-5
TGTGCCAGCAGCCAAGGTTCTATCCGGCTGGGTCAGCCCCAGCATTTT
CASSQGSIRLGQPQHF
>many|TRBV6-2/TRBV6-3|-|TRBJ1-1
TGTGCCAGCAGTTACTCGTTCAGGAACACTGAAGCTTTCTTT
CASSYSFRNTEAFF
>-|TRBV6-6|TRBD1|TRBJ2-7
TGTGCCAGCAGGCCGGGACAGCACTCCTACGAGCAGTACTTC
CASRPGQHSYEQYF
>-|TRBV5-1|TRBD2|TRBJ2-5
TGCGCCAGCAGCCCCCCGGGACTAGCGGGACAAGAGGCCCAGTACTTC
CASSPPGLAGQEAQYF
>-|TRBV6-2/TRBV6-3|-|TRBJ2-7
TGTGCCAGCAGTTACAACCAGCGAACAACCTACGAGCAGTACTTC
CASSYNQRTTYEQYF
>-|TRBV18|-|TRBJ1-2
TGTGCCAGCTCCCCCCCGGGACCCGAGGACTATGGCTACACCTTC
CASSPPGPEDYGYTF
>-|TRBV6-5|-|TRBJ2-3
TGTGCCAGCAGTTACTCAACGACCTCTAGCACAGATACGCAGTATTTT
CASSYSTTSSTDTQYF
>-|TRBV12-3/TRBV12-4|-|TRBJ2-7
TGTGCCAGCCTAAAGGCCCCCACCTACGAGCAGTACTTC
CASLKAPTYEQYF
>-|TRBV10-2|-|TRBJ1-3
TGCGCCAGCAGTCTGGCGGCGTTCTCTGGAAACACCATATATTTT
CASSLAAFSGNTIYF
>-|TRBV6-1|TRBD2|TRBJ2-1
TGTGCCAGCAGTGAATTGGCCGGGCTGGCGGGAGGCTCCTACAATGAGCAGTTCTTC
CASSELAGLAGGSYNEQFF
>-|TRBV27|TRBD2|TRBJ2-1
TGTGCCAGCAGACTATCCGGGACTAGCAGAATTGAGCAGTTCTTC
CASRLSGTSRIEQFF
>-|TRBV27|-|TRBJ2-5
TGTGCCAGCAGTTTCGGCCGGGTAGGGGAGACCCAGTACTTC
CASSFGRVGETQYF
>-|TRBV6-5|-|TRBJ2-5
TGTGCCACCGCCGGGGGCAGGGCACAAGAGACCCAGTACTTC
CATAGGRAQETQYF
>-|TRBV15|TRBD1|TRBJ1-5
TGTGCCACCAGCAGAGCGGGACAGGGGGCTGGGGTATATCAGCCCCAGCATTTT
CATSRAGQGAGVYQPQHF
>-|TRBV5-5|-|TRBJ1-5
TGTGCCAGCAGCTTGACGGACAATCAGCCCCAGCATTTT
CASSLTDNQPQHF
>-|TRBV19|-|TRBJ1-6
TGTGCCAGTAGAACCGGGAGCTCCTATAATTCACCCCTCCACTTT
CASRTGSSYNSPLHF
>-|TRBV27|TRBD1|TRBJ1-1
TGTGCCAGCAGGGTAGGGGGCGACACTGAAGCTTTCTTT
CASRVGGDTEAFF
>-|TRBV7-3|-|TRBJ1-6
TGTGCCAGCAGCCTCGACAGTTATAATTCACCCCTCCACTTT
CASSLDSYNSPLHF
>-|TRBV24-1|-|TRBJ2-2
TGTGCCACCAGTGATCTCTTAGGGACCGGGGAGCTGTTTTTT
CATSDLLGTGELFF
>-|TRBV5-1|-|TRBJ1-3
TGCGCCAGCAGCTTGGCCTTGGACAGCCCTGGAAACACCATATATTTT
CASSLALDSPGNTIYF
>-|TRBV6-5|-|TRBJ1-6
TGTGCCACAGGGGAGAGGGGTTATAATTCACCCCCCCACTTT
CATGERGYNSPPHF
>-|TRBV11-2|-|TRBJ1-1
TGTGCCAGCAGCCCCGGTGGGGTAGGGTACACTGAAGCTTTCTTT
CASSPGGVGYTEAFF
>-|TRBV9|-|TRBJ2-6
TGTGCCAGCAGCGAGACCGCCCCCCATGGGGCCAACGTCCTGACTTTC
CASSETAPHGANVLTF
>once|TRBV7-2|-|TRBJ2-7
TGTGCCAGCAGCTTGTACGGCTGGGGGAAGGGCGAGCAGTACTTC
CASSLYGWGKGEQYF